This entry lists 15 T cell receptor beta chains sequenced from one sample in a study of blood T cell repertoires in COVID-19. The repertoire was sequenced with immunoSEQ multiplex PCR; TCRdb's copy has only in-frame clones and lacks some. The sample holds 95,000 to 120,000 clones, approximately 83% seen once. Specimen: peripheral blood. These receptor sequences come from a woman aged 70-85 years with acute or convalescent COVID-19.

This chain links TRBV7-3 with TRBJ2-1, with 12 nucleotides matching TRBD2. V gave up 6 bases and J gave up 3 bases; unmatched junction bases: 6. CDR1 and CDR2 from the germline V gene are SGHTA and FQGTGA. The CDR3 runs 16 residues. CDR3 sequence: CASSSQLAGGYNEQFF. DNA of the CDR3: TGTGCCAGCAGTTCTCAACTAGCGGGAGGCTACAATGAGCAGTTCTTC.

The chain joins TRBV5-1 to TRBJ2-1; D gene uncertain. Germline-derived CDR1 and CDR2 are SGHRS and YFSETQ. The V and J ends lost 1 base and 9 bases respectively, with 11 bases between them. The CDR3 runs to 13 residues. CDR3 sequence reads: CASSLLVAGEQFF. As DNA, the CDR3 is TGCGCCAGCAGCTTGCTAGTGGCTGGTGAGCAGTTCTTC.

This clone was picked up one time. The genes are TRBV6-6 and TRBJ1-2; 7 nucleotides agree with TRBD1. Unmatched junction bases numbered 11, after V lost 2 bases and J lost 8 bases. Per germline, CDR1 MNHNY and CDR2 SVGAGI (reference sequence). This CDR3 comprises 15 residues. CDR3 in DNA: TGTGCCAGCAGTTACCCACAAGACAGGGATCGAGGCTACACCTTC. Translated: CASSYPQDRDRGYTF.

The rearrangement uses TRBV6-5 and TRBJ1-3, with D perhaps matching TRBD1 (6 bases). The CDR3 is made up of 14 amino acids. The germline CDR1 and CDR2 sequences are MNHEY and SVGAGI. Trimming stripped 5 bases from V and 4 bases from J, with 12 bases between. The CDR3 loop is CASSTGLKGNTIYF. The DNA of the CDR3 is TGTGCCAGCAGTACAGGGTTGAAAGGAAACACCATATATTTT.

The CDR3: CASSSRGPRGSVGAFF. In DNA form, the CDR3 reads TGTGCCAGCAGTTCCCGAGGACCCAGGGGGAGTGTGGGAGCTTTCTTT. This chain uses TRBV28 with TRBJ1-1, with 7 bases matching TRBD1. This CDR3 has 16 amino acids. The trim removed 4 bases at V and 10 bases at J, leaving 18 bases unmatched. Germline values: CDR1 MDHEN, CDR2 SYDVKM.

V and J are TRBV7-2 and TRBJ1-1; D remains ambiguous. CDR3 length equals 13 residues. V gave up 4 bases and J gave up 4 bases, with 10 bases separating them. Germline V CDR1 and CDR2: SGHTA, FQGNSA. CDR3 region: CASSSDPGTEAFF. As DNA, the CDR3 is TGTGCCAGCAGCTCTGACCCAGGCACTGAAGCTTTCTTT.

The rearrangement uses TRBV25-1 and TRBJ2-1; TRBD2 might be the D (5 bases). CDR1 and CDR2 (germline): MGHDK, SYGVNS. V was shortened by 2 bases and J by 1 base, with 9 bases between the two germline ends. The CDR3 is 15 amino acids. The CDR3 protein is CASSEAGGSYNEQFF. CDR3 nucleotide sequence: TGTGCCAGCAGTGAAGCAGGCGGGTCCTACAATGAGCAGTTCTTC.

This clone was seen only a few times. The rearrangement uses TRBV5-6 and TRBJ1-1, with D maybe TRBD1 (6 bases). The CDR3 is 15 amino acids. Germline-derived CDR1 and CDR2 are SGHDT and YYEEEE. V gave up 4 bases and J gave up 0 bases, with 13 bases separating them. The CDR3 loop reads CASSLTGNLNTEAFF. The CDR3 DNA is TGTGCCAGCAGCCTAACAGGGAACTTGAACACTGAAGCTTTCTTT.

V usage is TRBV19 and J usage is TRBJ2-1, with 8 bases aligning to TRBD2. Per the germline V gene, CDR1 is LNHDA and CDR2 is SQIVND (reference sequence). The V and J ends lost 5 bases and 6 bases, in that order; junction bases with no gene match: 12. CDR3 length: 16 amino acids. This CDR3 is CASSPSGGTKRNEQFF. CDR3 coding DNA: TGTGCCAGTAGTCCCAGCGGGGGCACAAAGCGCAATGAGCAGTTCTTC.

This rearrangement joins TRBV5-4 to TRBJ1-1; D is perhaps TRBD1 (6 bases). Germline V gene sequence: CDR1 SGHNT, CDR2 YYREEE (reference sequence). The CDR3 consists of 16 residues. V lost 4 bases, J lost 6 bases, and 22 bases lay in between. CDR3 sequence: CASSPPSRGPTSEAFF. The CDR3 nucleotides read TGTGCCAGCAGCCCCCCGAGCAGGGGCCCGACCTCTGAAGCTTTCTTT. Using reference TRBV5-4 and TRBJ1-1 for the parts outside the CDR3, the full variable domain is ETGVTQSPTHLIKTRGQQVTLRCSSQSGHNTVSWYQQALGQGPQFIFQYYREEENGRGNFPPRFSGLQFPNYSSELNVNALELDDSALYLCASSPPSRGPTSEAFFGQGTRLTVV.

The chain is built from TRBV7-2 and TRBJ1-4; D possibly corresponds to TRBD1 (5 bases). V dropped 1 base and J dropped 9 bases, with 15 bases sitting between them. Germline V gives CDR1 SGHTA, CDR2 FQGNSA. The CDR3 extends over 15 amino acids. The CDR3 sequence is CASSLEGAVVQKLFF. CDR3 DNA: TGTGCCAGCAGCTTAGAAGGGGCCGTTGTTCAAAAACTGTTTTTT.

This chain uses TRBV6-1 with TRBJ1-6, with D possibly matching TRBD1 (5 bases). V lost 6 bases, J lost 17 bases, and 17 bases lay in between. This CDR3 has 12 residues. Germline V gives CDR1 MNHNS, CDR2 SASEGT. CDR3 bases: TGTGCCAGCAGCACCCTGACAGACCACGTCCACTTT. Translation gives CASSTLTDHVHF.

With respect to this clone: Germline and junction disagree at one end, which may indicate a read error. The V gene is TRBV5-1, the J gene TRBJ2-7; 14 bases map to TRBD2. This CDR3 contains 12 residues. Germline V gives CDR1 SGHRS, CDR2 YFSETQ. The CDR3 DNA follows: TGCGCCAGCAGCACGGGGACTAGCGGGAGCTCGTTC. Its translation: CASSTGTSGSSF.

This chain joins TRBV27 and TRBJ2-1; D is possibly TRBD1 (6 bases). The CDR3 spans 14 residues. The germline V gene encodes CDR1 MNHEY and CDR2 SMNVEV (reference sequence). V was shortened by 1 base and J by 5 bases, with 9 bases between the two germline ends. This chain's CDR3 is CASSLLDRNNEQFF. In DNA, the CDR3 is TGTGCCAGCAGTTTATTGGACAGAAACAATGAGCAGTTCTTC.

J is TRBJ2-1 and V is TRBV28, with D perhaps TRBD2 (5 bases). CDR3 length equals 12 residues. Deletions cut 6 bases from V and 8 bases from J, with 11 bases between. Looked up from germline, CDR1 is MDHEN and CDR2 is SYDVKM. The CDR3 DNA reads TGTGCCAGCAGGTCAGGAGGCGATGAGCAGTTCTTC. Amino acids: CASRSGGDEQFF.